The next 15 T cell receptor beta chains were all read from a single sample in a study of cytomegalovirus exposure and HLA in healthy donors. PCR involved 60 Vbeta and 13 Jbeta primers. Profiling relied on immunoSEQ multiplex PCR, and the TCRdb table lists in-frame clones only, not all of them. Of around 95,000 clones in the sample, approximately 80% were seen once. Sequencing was performed on PBMCs. The receptors stem from a man aged 25 to 45 in good health and CMV-seropositive.

The J gene is TRBJ2-3, the V gene TRBV9; 7 bases are shared with TRBD2. The CDR3 extends over 19 amino acids. CDR1 is SGDLS and CDR2 is YYNGEE in the germline V gene. Trimming took 4 bases from V and 0 from J; bases not matched to a gene: 17. The CDR3 reads CASSNPPAGPRPSTDTQYF. The DNA of the CDR3 is TGTGCCAGCAGCAACCCCCCAGCGGGACCCCGCCCTAGCACAGATACGCAGTATTTT.

This clone was seen more than once but under ten times. V is TRBV28 and J is TRBJ1-2, with D tentatively TRBD1 (5 bases). This CDR3 has 17 residues. CDR1 is MDHEN and CDR2 is SYDVKM in the germline V gene. Trimming pared 2 bases from V and 5 bases from J, leaving 21 bases between. The CDR3 nucleotides are TGTGCCAGCAGTTTAGCCGGTCTAATTCAGGGCCATTATGGCTACACCTTC. Protein product: CASSLAGLIQGHYGYTF.

The chain employs TRBV11-2 and TRBJ2-7; tentative D call: TRBD2 (6 bases). Germline CDR1 is SGHAT and CDR2 is FQNNGV. The ends were cut back, 5 bases at V and 3 bases at J, with 23 bases in the middle. The CDR3 is 17 residues long. CDR3 protein: CASSPSVGAGLLYEQYF. The CDR3 DNA sequence: TGTGCCAGCAGCCCTAGCGTGGGAGCGGGTTTACTCTACGAGCAGTACTTC. The variable domain in full, with the rest retrieved from reference TRBV11-2 and TRBJ2-7, is EAGVAQSPRYKIIEKRQSVAFWCNPISGHATLYWYQQILGQGPKLLIQFQNNGVVDDSQLPKDRFSAERLKGVDSTLKIQPAKLEDSAVYLCASSPSVGAGLLYEQYFGPGTRLTVT.

The chain joins TRBV5-4 to TRBJ1-1, with 9 bases identical to TRBD1. Per germline, CDR1 SGHNT and CDR2 YYREEE (reference sequence). The CDR3 contains 15 residues. Trimming cost V 4 bases and J 2 bases; bases outside gene matches: 6. This CDR3 reads CASSPQGARNTEAFF. The CDR3 nucleotides read TGTGCCAGCAGCCCACAGGGGGCGCGTAACACTGAAGCTTTCTTT. Full variable domain (missing parts from reference TRBV5-4 and TRBJ1-1): ETGVTQSPTHLIKTRGQQVTLRCSSQSGHNTVSWYQQALGQGPQFIFQYYREEENGRGNFPPRFSGLQFPNYSSELNVNALELDDSALYLCASSPQGARNTEAFFGQGTRLTVV.

V and J are TRBV19 and TRBJ1-5; 10 nucleotides match TRBD1. Germline V gives CDR1 LNHDA, CDR2 SQIVND (reference sequence). The CDR3 extends over 19 amino acids. J gave up 0 bases and V 5 bases, and 13 bases lay outside the gene matches. CDR3 sequence: CASSPEGDRGHYSNQPQHF. The DNA of the CDR3 is TGTGCCAGTAGTCCCGAGGGGGACAGGGGCCATTATAGCAATCAGCCCCAGCATTTT.

The chain links TRBV19 to TRBJ1-2; 10 bases align to TRBD1. Germline loops: CDR1 LNHDA, CDR2 SQIVND (reference sequence). V was pared by 10 bases and J by 2 bases, with 7 bases of the junction left unmatched. The CDR3 loop spans 14 amino acids. The CDR3 DNA reads as TGTGCCATTGCTCCGGGACAGGGGAACTATGGCTACACCTTC. It is translated as CAIAPGQGNYGYTF. Using reference TRBV19 and TRBJ1-2 for the parts outside the CDR3, the full variable domain is DGGITQSPKYLFRKEGQNVTLSCEQNLNHDAMYWYRQDPGQGLRLIYYSQIVNDFQKGDIAEGYSVSREKKESFPLTVTSAQKNPTAFYLCAIAPGQGNYGYTFGSGTRLTVV.

A remark on this clone: At the DNA level, this CDR3 is encoded by other sequences in the same sample as well. This chain joins TRBV28 and TRBJ2-1; D gene ambiguous. The CDR3 loop spans 11 amino acids. CDR1 and CDR2 (germline): MDHEN, SYDVKM. With 4 bases removed from V and 4 bases from J, the gap between germline ends came to 2 bases. The CDR3 region is CASSSYNEQFF. CDR3 sequence (DNA): TGTGCCAGCAGTTCATACAATGAGCAGTTCTTC.

The V call is TRBV7-9, the J call TRBJ2-2; D might be TRBD1 (5 bases). Germline V gives CDR1 SEHNR, CDR2 FQNEAQ (reference sequence). Between the trimmed V and J ends, which lost 5 bases and 0 bases, there was a span of 16 bases. The CDR3 is made up of 17 amino acids. DNA for the CDR3: TGTGCCAGCAGCCCCAAGGGGTGGCTGGCGAACACCGGGGAGCTGTTTTTT. Amino acids: CASSPKGWLANTGELFF.

This clone has more than one count but fewer than ten. The chain joins TRBV28 to TRBJ1-1; 7 bases are a match to TRBD1. The V segment lost 7 bases and the J segment 3 bases; nucleotides outside the gene matches: 11. The V gene's germline CDR1 is MDHEN and CDR2 SYDVKM. The CDR3 consists of 15 residues. The CDR3 nucleotides read TGTGCCAGCACCCAACCTAGGGGGCGAGACACTGAAGCTTTCTTT. It yields the protein CASTQPRGRDTEAFF.

V is TRBV10-2 and J is TRBJ2-3, with a weak D call TRBD2 (6 bases). This CDR3 has 15 amino acids. From germline, CDR1 is WSHSY and CDR2 SAAADI. V was cut by 7 bases and J by 2 bases, with 16 bases left in between. The CDR3 loop reads CASTGPGVSTDTQYF. CDR3 coding DNA: TGCGCCAGCACCGGGCCGGGAGTCTCCACAGATACGCAGTATTTT.

A note on this clone: The germline gene is not matched at one end of the junction; a read error may be the cause. This chain uses TRBV4-3 with TRBJ2-1; D might be TRBD2 (6 bases). This CDR3 has 14 residues. Looked up from germline, CDR1 is LGHNA and CDR2 is YSLEER. For the CDR3, the DNA is TGCGCCAGCAGTCAAGTGGCGGGGTACAATGAGCAGTTCTTC. Translation: CASSQVAGYNEQFF.

The chain uses TRBV10-1 and TRBJ2-2; 9 bases agree with TRBD1. J was trimmed by 3 bases and V by 5 bases; bases with no gene match: 4. The germline V gene encodes CDR1 WNHNN and CDR2 SYGVQD (reference sequence). The CDR3 extends over 15 amino acids. DNA for the CDR3: TGCGCCAGCAGTAAGACAGGGGGTCACACCGGGGAGCTGTTTTTT. Encoded protein: CASSKTGGHTGELFF.

The rearrangement links TRBV27 to TRBJ2-1; D gene unclear. The CDR3 runs to 14 residues. With 1 base removed from V and 8 bases from J, the gap between germline ends came to 12 bases. CDR1 is MNHEY, CDR2 SMNVEV, per germline (reference sequence). The CDR3 spells CASSLLSSPDEQFF. The CDR3, as DNA: TGTGCCAGCAGTTTATTGTCTAGTCCCGATGAGCAGTTCTTC.

The J gene is TRBJ2-3, the V gene TRBV7-2; TRBD2 is a possible D gene (5 bases). The CDR3 runs to 16 residues. Looked up from germline, CDR1 is SGHTA and CDR2 is FQGNSA. Trimming took off 3 bases at V and 2 bases at J, with 15 bases between the two ends. The CDR3 is CASSLPDSFLTDTQYF. The CDR3 DNA reads TGTGCCAGCAGCTTGCCGGACTCTTTCCTCACAGATACGCAGTATTTT. Full variable domain (remainder filled in from reference TRBV7-2 and TRBJ2-3): GAGVSQSPSNKVTEKGKDVELRCDPISGHTALYWYRQSLGQGLEFLIYFQGNSAPDKSGLPSDRFSAERTGGSVSTLTIQRTQQEDSAVYLCASSLPDSFLTDTQYFGPGTRLTVL.

This clone was observed a few times. This rearrangement joins TRBV7-6 to TRBJ1-1, with D hard to call. The CDR3 loop spans 15 amino acids. Trimming cost V 1 base and J 4 bases, with 13 bases left between them. The germline gives CDR1 SGHVS, CDR2 FNYEAQ. The CDR3 loop is CASSLGRRASTEAFF. For the CDR3, the DNA is TGTGCCAGCAGCTTAGGACGGCGGGCGAGCACTGAAGCTTTCTTT.